Below are 21 T cell receptor beta chains sequenced from a single sample in a study of CD8 T cells in Susac syndrome. RNA in amounts of about 0.5 to 1 ug was reverse transcribed with random hexamers. In TCRdb, the immunoSEQ multiplex PCR reads were re-called with MiXCR into one record per CDR3 protein. The sample has roughly 80,000 distinct CDR3 sequences; around 94% are singletons. Input material: CD8+ T cells from PBMCs. These receptors were obtained from a human donor in good health.

The chain joins TRBV24-1 to TRBJ2-1, with 7 bases fitting TRBD2. Germline V CDR1 and CDR2: KGHDR, SFDVKD. The CDR3 totals 14 residues. The ends lost 5 bases at V and 7 bases at J; junction bases unmatched: 7. The CDR3: CATSVVGRENEQFF. As DNA, the CDR3 is TGTGCCACCAGTGTCGTTGGGAGGGAGAATGAGCAGTTCTTC.

This clonotype was found once. The J gene is TRBJ2-7, the V gene TRBV6-1; D is unclear. The CDR3 spans 17 residues. V lost 2 bases to trimming and J lost 3 bases, with 20 bases between them. Germline CDR1 MNHNS, CDR2 SASEGT. The CDR3 nucleotides read TGTGCCAGCAGTGAACTGGTTGTCCTGGATTGGAACTACGAGCAGTACGTC. Protein: CASSELVVLDWNYEQYV.

This chain links TRBV15 with TRBJ2-1, with D possibly TRBD1 on 6 matching bases. CDR3 length equals 15 residues. Germline CDR1 and CDR2: LNHNV and YYDKDF (reference sequence). Trimming removed 8 bases at V and 1 base at J, with 15 bases between. In DNA form, the CDR3 reads TGTGCCACCGTAGAGGACAGAGGGTCCTACAATGAGCAGTTCTTC. It specifies CATVEDRGSYNEQFF.

This clonotype was detected once. The V gene is TRBV6-6, the J gene TRBJ1-5; possible D gene TRBD1, 5 bases. The CDR3 is 15 amino acids. CDR1 and CDR2 (germline): MNHNY, SVGAGI (reference sequence). V gave up 2 bases and J gave up 5 bases, with 13 bases separating them. The CDR3 nucleotides are TGTGCCAGCAGTTACCTCGGGGGAGTGGATCAGCCCCAGCATTTT. The encoded protein is CASSYLGGVDQPQHF.

The chain is built from TRBV4-3 and TRBJ2-4, with 7 bases that match TRBD2. Germline-derived CDR1 and CDR2 are LGHNA and YSLEER. The V gene end was trimmed by 0 bases and the J gene end by 6 bases; junction bases not matched to a gene: 11. This CDR3 contains 17 residues. Written as DNA, the CDR3 is TGCGCCAGCAGCCAAGATCGTGTCGGGGGGACGACAAACATTCAGTACTTC. Its translation: CASSQDRVGGTTNIQYF.

The chain joins TRBV4-1 to TRBJ1-2; D gene uncertain. CDR3 size: 16 residues. Germline CDR1 reads MGHRA; CDR2 reads YSYEKL. The V and J ends lost 2 bases and 2 bases respectively, with 15 bases between them. The CDR3 coding sequence is TGCGCCAGCAGCCAACGACAAGTTGGGAACAACTATGGCTACACCTTC. Protein: CASSQRQVGNNYGYTF.

V is TRBV2 and J is TRBJ2-7; no reliable D call. Germline assignment: CDR1 SNHLY and CDR2 FYNNEI. CDR3 length equals 14 residues. Trimming took 4 bases from V and 6 from J, leaving 16 bases between them. In DNA, the CDR3 is TGTGCCAGCAGTGCCCAGTTATCTCCCTTCGAGCAGTACGTC. It specifies CASSAQLSPFEQYV.

A single count supports this clonotype. This chain links TRBV27 with TRBJ1-5, with 7 nucleotides matching TRBD1. Trimming cost V 5 bases and J 4 bases; bases outside gene matches: 5. Germline CDR1 reads MNHEY; CDR2 reads SMNVEV (reference sequence). The CDR3 covers 14 residues. The CDR3 loop is CASSRQQGNQPQHF. In DNA form, the CDR3 reads TGTGCCAGCAGTCGCCAACAGGGGAATCAGCCCCAGCATTTT.

The chain is built from TRBV20-1 and TRBJ1-5; a weak D match, TRBD1 (5 bases). The CDR3 covers 14 residues. Trimming took off 3 bases at V and 3 bases at J, with 12 bases between the two ends. Germline V gene lookup returns CDR1 DFQATT and CDR2 SNEGSKA (reference sequence). The CDR3 DNA sequence: TGCAGTGCTAGGTGGGGCACTACCAATCAGCCCCAGCATTTT. Translating gives CSARWGTTNQPQHF.

This clonotype appeared once. This chain uses TRBV7-3 with TRBJ2-1; TRBD2 matches at 7 bases. The CDR3 is 15 residues long. From germline, CDR1 is SGHTA and CDR2 FQGTGA. V shed 1 base and J 8 bases; nucleotides not matched to a gene: 8. The CDR3 coding sequence is TGTGCCAGCAGCTTAATCGGCGGGAGAAGGGATGAGCAGTTCTTC. Amino acids: CASSLIGGRRDEQFF.

The chain recombines TRBV7-9 with TRBJ1-1; D gene uncertain. V lost 6 bases, J lost 4 bases, and 15 bases lay in between. The germline V gene encodes CDR1 SEHNR and CDR2 FQNEAQ (reference sequence). The CDR3 is 14 amino acids. The CDR3 loop is CASSTEEGGTEAFF. The CDR3 region has the DNA TGTGCCAGCAGTACCGAAGAAGGAGGCACTGAAGCTTTCTTT.

The genes are TRBV5-4 and TRBJ1-1; a weak D match, TRBD1 (5 bases). V shed 7 bases and J shed 4 bases, with 8 bases lying between them. The CDR3 spans 11 residues. From germline, CDR1 is SGHNT and CDR2 YYREEE (reference sequence). The CDR3 is CASFRATEAFF. CDR3 bases: TGTGCCAGCTTCAGGGCCACTGAAGCTTTCTTT.

The V gene is TRBV20-1, the J gene TRBJ2-1; D is perhaps TRBD2 (6 bases). The CDR3 runs 14 residues. Germline lookup yields CDR1 DFQATT and CDR2 SNEGSKA (reference sequence). V lost 1 base and J 12 bases, leaving 19 bases between the germline ends. The CDR3 loop is CSARALPEGISQFF. The CDR3 nucleotides read TGCAGTGCTAGAGCTCTCCCGGAGGGGATCTCGCAGTTCTTC.

This chain joins TRBV3-1 and TRBJ2-1; TRBD2 matches at 7 bases. The length of the CDR3 is 14 residues. The J segment lost 8 bases and the V segment lost 6 bases, leaving 10 bases of the junction unmatched. Germline CDR1 and CDR2: LGHDT and YNNKEL (reference sequence). The DNA of the CDR3 is TGTGCCAGCAGTCCCCGGAGACTAGCAGATGAGCAGTTCTTC. Translating gives CASSPRRLADEQFF.

The J gene is TRBJ2-3, the V gene TRBV2; D is uncertain. The CDR3 spans 12 residues. The germline gives CDR1 SNHLY, CDR2 FYNNEI. With 7 bases removed from V and 6 bases from J, the gap between germline ends came to 11 bases. The CDR3 region is CASIQSVDTQYF. CDR3 DNA sequence: TGTGCCAGCATTCAAAGTGTGGATACGCAGTATTTT.

This rearrangement joins TRBV9 to TRBJ1-4, with 7 nucleotides matching TRBD1. The CDR3 consists of 14 residues. Germline assignment: CDR1 SGDLS and CDR2 YYNGEE. The ends lost 3 bases at V and 5 bases at J; junction bases unmatched: 4. CDR3 loop: CASSEDRRNEKLFF. As DNA, the CDR3 is TGTGCCAGCAGCGAGGACAGGCGCAATGAAAAACTGTTTTTT.

V and J are TRBV27 and TRBJ2-4, with TRBD2 matching 8 bases. The CDR3 length is 18 residues. V lost 5 bases to trimming and J lost 3 bases; unmatched junction nucleotides: 15. Germline-derived CDR1 and CDR2 are MNHEY and SMNVEV (reference sequence). CDR3 sequence reads: CASSTVSGGTWGKNIQYF. CDR3 bases: TGTGCCAGCAGTACCGTGAGCGGGGGAACTTGGGGCAAAAACATTCAGTACTTC.

In this sample, this clonotype turned up a few times. The chain has TRBV4-1 and TRBJ2-1, with TRBD1 identical over 7 bases. Germline V gene sequence: CDR1 MGHRA, CDR2 YSYEKL. This CDR3 has 15 residues. Trimming cost V 0 bases and J 4 bases; bases outside gene matches: 3. The CDR3 region has the DNA TGCGCCAGCAGCCAAGATCGGGACAGTTACAATGAGCAGTTCTTC. It encodes CASSQDRDSYNEQFF.

Comment on this clonotype: The germline gene is not matched at one end of the junction; a read error may be the cause. The chain uses TRBV9 and TRBJ2-1, with D maybe TRBD2 (6 bases). This CDR3 spans 14 amino acids. Germline CDR1 SGDLS, CDR2 YYNGEE. CDR3 amino acids: CASSGTTSDNEQFF. For the CDR3, the DNA is TGTGCCAGCAGCGGGACTACCTCCGACAATGAGCAGTTCTTC.

The chain employs TRBV24-1 and TRBJ1-5; 7 positions match TRBD1. The trim removed 9 bases at V and 5 bases at J, leaving 9 bases unmatched. The CDR3 totals 14 residues. From germline, CDR1 is KGHDR and CDR2 SFDVKD. CDR3 in DNA: TGTGCCACCGGAGGGACAGCTCTTTATCAGCCCCAGCATTTT. As protein: CATGGTALYQPQHF.

The chain combines TRBV27 with TRBJ2-1; 9 positions match TRBD2. V shed 2 bases, J shed 5 bases, and the junction held 4 bases outside the gene matches. The CDR3 is 15 amino acids. The germline V gene has CDR1 MNHEY and CDR2 SMNVEV (reference sequence). The CDR3 spells CASSLSSGGHNEQFF. CDR3 nucleotides: TGTGCCAGCAGTTTAAGTAGCGGGGGTCACAATGAGCAGTTCTTC.